This is a list of T cell receptor beta chains from one sample in a study of shared clonotypes between healthy human individuals. The assay was immunoSEQ multiplex PCR, and TCRdb's table has in-frame clones only and misses some. The data show about 580,000 clones, with roughly 98% seen just once and 0.25% to 0.35% held by the top ten. Input material: naive CD8+ T cells sorted from blood. The origin of the receptors is a man aged 30 to 39 in good health. Both conserved end residues are trimmed from each CDR3. D genes are given only for firm matches.

V,J,D,CDR3
TRBV4-2,TRBJ2-1,-,ASSQEASGKGGEQF
TRBV7-9,TRBJ2-3,TRBD2,ASSLAGEADTQY
TRBV6-5,TRBJ2-3,-,ASSGRTSTDTQY
TRBV7-6,TRBJ2-7,TRBD2,ASSLDTSASYEQY
TRBV7-2,TRBJ1-1,-,ASSLVVGMNTEAF
TRBV15,TRBJ2-1,TRBD2,ATSSWGLAVNNEQF
TRBV27,TRBJ2-2,-,ASSRGVTTGIGELF
TRBV11-2,TRBJ1-3,-,ASSPLGYDSGNTIY
TRBV11-2,TRBJ2-7,-,ASSQRAIRYEQY
TRBV4-3,TRBJ2-3,TRBD2,ASSQEKAGSTDTQY
TRBV5-4,TRBJ2-7,-,ASTRRGRYEQY
TRBV6-6,TRBJ2-7,TRBD2,ASKEREFEQY
TRBV7-8,TRBJ2-5,TRBD2,ASSLNLAGETQY
TRBV28,TRBJ2-7,-,ASSPLAYEQY
TRBV7-2,TRBJ2-1,-,ASSLPSNNEQF
TRBV19,TRBJ2-5,-,ASSGWGYQETQY
TRBV7-2,TRBJ1-1,-,ASSRTGRVEAF
TRBV20-1,TRBJ1-2,-,SARASVGYT
TRBV11-3,TRBJ2-7,TRBD2,ASSSSGTSGVYEQY
TRBV6-1,TRBJ2-7,-,ASSATSYEQY
TRBV7-6,TRBJ2-3,-,ASSTPQAGRPDTQY
TRBV7-2,TRBJ2-1,-,ASSSPGQSSYNEQF
TRBV5-1,TRBJ2-1,-,ASNTRGAYNEQF